This entry lists 24 T cell receptor beta chains sequenced from one sample in a study of identical twins. TCRdb passed the 5' RACE reads through MiXCR, listing each CDR3 protein once. Altogether over 600,000 distinct CDR3 sequences are present, approximately 22% being singletons, with the ten largest covering 4.3%. These data also formed part of another study, on T cells expressing NK-cell markers.

Sequenced: PBMCs. These receptors were obtained from a woman between 18 and 30 years old in good health.

This clonotype turned up a few times. The chain recombines TRBV7-8 with TRBJ2-2; possibly TRBD2 for D (6 bases). This CDR3 is built from 17 residues. Trimming left V 4 bases short and J 1 base short, with 16 bases between. The germline V gene has CDR1 SGHVS and CDR2 FQNEAQ. DNA of the CDR3: TGTGCCAGCAGCTCATACTATAGCGGTTTGAACACCGGGGAGCTGTTTTTT. It specifies CASSSYYSGLNTGELFF. Combining the CDR3 with reference TRBV7-8 and TRBJ2-2 gives the whole variable domain GAGVSQSPRYKVAKRGQDVALRCDPISGHVSLFWYQQALGQGPEFLTYFQNEAQLDKSGLPSDRFFAERPEGSVSTLKIQRTQQEDSAVYLCASSSYYSGLNTGELFFGEGSRLTVL.

This clonotype was recorded a few times. The chain has TRBV10-3 and TRBJ1-1; the D is unclear. This CDR3 comprises 14 residues. The V end lost 0 bases, the J end lost 3 bases, and 8 bases lay between the germline ends. Germline lookup yields CDR1 ENHRY and CDR2 SYGVKD. The CDR3 reads CAISESSEDTEAFF. Here the CDR3 DNA reads TGTGCCATCAGTGAGTCATCGGAGGACACTGAAGCTTTCTTT.

The genes are TRBV4-2 and TRBJ2-1; D is perhaps TRBD2 (5 bases). Trimming took off 4 bases at V and 5 bases at J, with 21 bases between the two ends. CDR1 is LGHNA and CDR2 is YNFKEQ in the germline V gene. This CDR3 is 17 amino acids long. The CDR3 protein is CASSRQRRGREDNEQFF. The CDR3 DNA reads TGTGCCAGCAGCCGACAACGGCGAGGGAGAGAGGACAATGAGCAGTTCTTC.

This clonotype was counted a few times. The chain combines TRBV29-1 with TRBJ1-3, with D tentatively TRBD1 (5 bases). This CDR3 region has 14 residues. Trimming took 6 bases from V and 3 from J, leaving 15 bases between them. Looked up from germline, CDR1 is SQVTM and CDR2 is ANQGSEA. This chain's CDR3 is CSVMDEGHGNTIYF. The CDR3 region has the DNA TGCAGCGTGATGGACGAGGGGCATGGAAACACCATATATTTT.

This clonotype was picked up a small number of times. The rearrangement links TRBV4-3 to TRBJ2-5; 12 nucleotides agree with TRBD2. This CDR3 has 18 amino acids. After removal of 0 bases from V and 5 bases from J, the junction contained 10 bases not matched to a gene. Germline loops: CDR1 LGHNA, CDR2 YSLEER. The CDR3 is CASSQEPLAGGSAETQYF. As DNA, the CDR3 is TGCGCCAGCAGCCAAGAACCCCTAGCGGGAGGGTCTGCTGAGACCCAGTACTTC.

The V and J genes are TRBV3-1 and TRBJ2-1; no clear D gene. CDR1 and CDR2 (germline): LGHDT, YNNKEL (reference sequence). The CDR3 is made up of 14 amino acids. V was pared by 2 bases and J by 1 base, with 6 bases between. The CDR3 loop reads CASSQQVSYNEQFF. For the CDR3, the DNA is TGTGCCAGCAGCCAACAGGTGTCCTACAATGAGCAGTTCTTC.

Turning to this clonotype: Sequence at one end of the junction differs from germline and may be a read error. The chain carries TRBV7-9 and TRBJ2-7; TRBD1 agrees at 7 bases. The CDR3 runs to 14 residues. Germline V gene lookup returns CDR1 SEHNR and CDR2 FQNEAQ (reference sequence). The CDR3 region has the DNA TGTGCCAGCAGATTAGACAGGGTGTCCCACGAGCAGTACTTC. This translates into CASRLDRVSHEQYF.

J is TRBJ2-1 and V is TRBV7-6, with 8 positions matching TRBD1. Germline CDR1 SGHVS, CDR2 FNYEAQ. The V and J ends lost 1 base and 13 bases, in that order; junction bases with no gene match: 9. The CDR3 sequence is 14 residues long. This CDR3 reads CASSLGTGSMLQFF. CDR3 coding DNA: TGTGCCAGCAGCTTAGGGACAGGGTCAATGTTACAGTTCTTC.

The V gene is TRBV6-2 or TRBV6-3, the J gene TRBJ2-1, with a tentative D call TRBD2 (5 bases). Trimming shortened V by 5 bases and J by 7 bases, and 15 bases separated the two germline ends. There are 14 residues in the CDR3. Germline V gene sequence: CDR1 MNHEY, CDR2 SVGEGT. The CDR3 DNA reads as TGTGCCAGCAGTCCCCCCGGGGTTCGGAATGAGCAGTTCTTC. Translation: CASSPPGVRNEQFF.

The V call is TRBV3-1, the J call TRBJ2-7; D is ambiguous. CDR3 length: 13 residues. V was trimmed by 7 bases and J by 7 bases, leaving 17 bases between them. Germline CDR1 reads LGHDT; CDR2 reads YNNKEL (reference sequence). The CDR3 spells CASTLEGKREQYF. The DNA for the CDR3 is TGTGCCAGCACCCTTGAAGGGAAGAGGGAGCAGTACTTC.

This clonotype was seen a few times. The V gene is TRBV13, the J gene TRBJ2-5, with a tentative D call TRBD1 (6 bases). V dropped 2 bases and J dropped 5 bases, with 9 bases sitting between them. The CDR3 extends over 13 amino acids. Germline loops: CDR1 PRHDT, CDR2 FYEKMQ (reference sequence). The CDR3 nucleotides read TGTGCCAGCAGCTTACAGGGGCCGGAGACCCAGTACTTC. It yields the protein CASSLQGPETQYF.

The chain uses TRBV2 and TRBJ1-2; unclear D gene. Looked up from germline, CDR1 is SNHLY and CDR2 is FYNNEI. Between the trimmed V and J ends, which lost 3 bases and 6 bases, there was a span of 11 bases. The CDR3 spans 13 residues. The CDR3 loop is CASSEGRVDGYTF. CDR3 nucleotides: TGTGCCAGCAGTGAGGGCAGAGTTGATGGCTACACCTTC.

This clonotype appeared a few times. CDR3 residues: CASSPGGGYNEQFF. The CDR3 DNA reads TGTGCCAGCAGCCCCGGCGGCGGATACAATGAGCAGTTCTTC. The chain joins TRBV18 to TRBJ2-1; no clear D gene. CDR1 KGHSH and CDR2 LQKENI come from the germline V gene. This CDR3 is 14 amino acids long. V was trimmed by 8 bases and J by 4 bases, leaving 15 bases between them. Variable domain in full (rest from reference TRBV18 and TRBJ2-1): NAGVMQNPRHLVRRRGQEARLRCSPMKGHSHVYWYRQLPEEGLKFMVYLQKENIIDESGMPKERFSAEFPKEGPSILRIQQVVRGDSAAYFCASSPGGGYNEQFFGPGTRLTVL.

This clonotype appeared many times. The chain is built from TRBV27 and TRBJ1-6; 7 nucleotides match TRBD1. V lost 6 bases, J lost 7 bases, and 6 bases stayed unmatched. Germline CDR1 and CDR2: MNHEY and SMNVEV (reference sequence). The CDR3 runs to 14 residues. The CDR3 loop is CASSPGTANSPLHF. CDR3 DNA sequence: TGTGCCAGCAGCCCCGGGACAGCGAATTCACCCCTCCACTTT.

J is TRBJ2-1 and V is TRBV10-3, with 7 bases lining up with TRBD1. The CDR3 consists of 14 residues. Trimming cost V 7 bases and J 5 bases; bases outside gene matches: 8. CDR1 and CDR2 (germline): ENHRY, SYGVKD. Here the CDR3 reads CAINPGQTNNEQFF. The DNA for the CDR3 is TGTGCCATCAACCCGGGACAGACAAACAATGAGCAGTTCTTC.

This chain uses TRBV6-1 with TRBJ2-7; D gene uncertain. Germline loops: CDR1 MNHNS, CDR2 SASEGT. With 0 bases removed from V and 4 bases from J, the gap between germline ends came to 4 bases. CDR3 length equals 12 residues. This CDR3 is CASSEARYEQYF. As DNA, the CDR3 is TGTGCCAGCAGTGAAGCCCGGTACGAGCAGTACTTC.

The table lists this clonotype with many counts. The chain links TRBV7-6 to TRBJ1-4; 11 bases match TRBD1. The CDR3 runs 14 residues. Germline V gives CDR1 SGHVS, CDR2 FNYEAQ. With V trimmed by 5 bases and J by 9 bases, 5 bases remained unmatched. The CDR3 sequence is CASSPGTGGQKLFF. The CDR3 DNA is TGTGCCAGCAGCCCCGGGACAGGGGGACAAAAACTGTTTTTT.

The chain combines TRBV20-1 with TRBJ2-2; D not certain. The V gene's germline CDR1 is DFQATT and CDR2 SNEGSKA (reference sequence). Trimming removed 2 bases at V and 4 bases at J, with 11 bases between. The CDR3 is made up of 14 amino acids. CDR3 bases: TGCAGTGCTAGATCCCCCCTTCGCACCGGGGAGCTGTTTTTT. Its protein product is CSARSPLRTGELFF.

This chain links TRBV3-1 with TRBJ2-2; 8 bases are a match to TRBD2. The CDR3 has 14 residues. Losses at the gene ends were 4 bases for V and 5 bases for J; bases not matched to a gene: 3. Germline-derived CDR1 and CDR2 are LGHDT and YNNKEL (reference sequence). CDR3 DNA: TGTGCCAGCAGCCGCCGGGAGGGGACCGGGGAGCTGTTTTTT. The encoded protein is CASSRREGTGELFF.

The chain uses TRBV5-4 and TRBJ2-5, with D uncertain. Germline CDR1 and CDR2: SGHNT and YYREEE (reference sequence). The CDR3 totals 15 residues. Trimming cost V 1 base and J 5 bases, with 15 bases left between them. The CDR3 is CASSLRPRQGETQYF. CDR3 in DNA: TGTGCCAGCAGCTTGCGGCCCAGGCAAGGGGAGACCCAGTACTTC.

The chain combines TRBV5-1 with TRBJ2-5; the D is unclear. V was pared by 4 bases and J by 5 bases, with 18 bases between. The CDR3 is made up of 15 amino acids. Germline CDR1 is SGHRS and CDR2 is YFSETQ. CDR3 region: CASSPHIVVGETQYF. DNA of the CDR3: TGCGCCAGCAGCCCGCACATTGTTGTGGGGGAGACCCAGTACTTC. The entire variable domain, with the rest obtained from reference TRBV5-1 and TRBJ2-5, is as follows: KAGVTQTPRYLIKTRGQQVTLSCSPISGHRSVSWYQQTPGQGLQFLFEYFSETQRNKGNFPGRFSGRQFSNSRSEMNVSTLELGDSALYLCASSPHIVVGETQYFGPGTRLLVL.

This chain uses TRBV3-1 with TRBJ2-3, with 10 positions matching TRBD2. J lost 5 bases, V lost 4 bases, and 9 bases had no gene match. The CDR3 contains 16 residues. Germline assignment: CDR1 LGHDT and CDR2 YNNKEL (reference sequence). CDR3 DNA: TGTGCCAGCAGCCCTCGGACTAGCGGTACGCGAGATACGCAGTATTTT. Protein: CASSPRTSGTRDTQYF.

This chain's CDR3 is CASSKGGVPEPQETQYF. The CDR3 DNA reads as TGTGCCAGCAGCAAAGGCGGGGTCCCGGAGCCGCAAGAGACCCAGTACTTC. V is TRBV21-1 and J is TRBJ2-5; the table's D call, TRBD1, has no DNA check behind it. TRBV21-1 is a pseudogene segment. This CDR3 comprises 17 residues.

The rearrangement links TRBV27 to TRBJ1-2; 9 bases map to TRBD1. Germline V gives CDR1 MNHEY, CDR2 SMNVEV (reference sequence). The V gene end was trimmed by 5 bases and the J gene end by 8 bases; junction bases not matched to a gene: 12. This CDR3 region has 15 residues. CDR3 DNA: TGTGCCAGCAGTCGTTCGGGACAGGGAGGTGGCGGCTACACCTTC. It encodes CASSRSGQGGGGYTF.